The 23 T cell receptor beta chains below all came from one sample that was sequenced in a study of shared clonotypes between healthy human individuals. Some clones are missing from TCRdb's copy, which holds only in-frame ones; the method was immunoSEQ multiplex PCR. The sample lists a few hundred thousand clones; 95% to 97% were seen once. Sequenced sample: memory CD8+ T cells sorted from blood. Subset noted: CD45RO+ cells pooled with CCR7-negative TemRA cells. The origin of the receptors is a man aged 25-45 years in good health.

The CDR3 region has the DNA TGTGCCAGCAGCTCACATCCAGTCGGGCAGTACTTC. Residues: CASSSHPVGQYF. The chain is built from TRBV7-9 and TRBJ2-7; no reliable D call. Germline CDR1 and CDR2: SEHNR and FQNEAQ (reference sequence). The CDR3 runs to 12 residues. V was trimmed by 4 bases and J by 9 bases, leaving 13 bases between them.

This chain links TRBV6-5 with TRBJ1-5, with D possibly TRBD1 on 6 matching bases. V lost 5 bases to trimming and J lost 6 bases, with 14 bases between them. Germline V lookup: CDR1 MNHEY, CDR2 SVGAGI. This CDR3 region has 14 residues. CDR3 residues: CASSPGGALQPQHF. The CDR3 DNA is TGTGCCAGCAGTCCCGGGGGGGCGCTTCAGCCCCAGCATTTT.

This chain uses TRBV7-9 with TRBJ1-4, with 9 bases matching TRBD1. The germline CDR1 and CDR2 sequences are SEHNR and FQNEAQ (reference sequence). V lost 5 bases and J lost 8; bases outside the gene matches: 6. The CDR3 totals 14 residues. In nucleotides, the CDR3 is TGTGCCAGCAGCCTGGGACAGGGAAACGAAAAACTGTTTTTT. Its protein is CASSLGQGNEKLFF.

The rearrangement joins TRBV7-2 to TRBJ2-7, with D possibly matching TRBD2 (6 bases). The CDR3 runs 16 residues. V was cut by 1 base and J by 2 bases, with 15 bases left in between. Germline CDR1 SGHTA, CDR2 FQGNSA. The CDR3 bases are TGTGCCAGCAGCTTAGAGCAGACTAGAGCGGCCTACGAGCAGTACTTC. This codes for CASSLEQTRAAYEQYF.

This rearrangement joins TRBV29-1 to TRBJ1-1; unclear D gene. The germline V gene has CDR1 SQVTM and CDR2 ANQGSEA. CDR3 size: 13 residues. The V end lost 4 bases, the J end lost 5 bases, and 14 bases lay between the germline ends. The CDR3, as DNA: TGCAGCGTTGGACCGTACAGAGGGACTGAAGCTTTCTTT. Translation gives CSVGPYRGTEAFF. The full variable domain, in which reference TRBV29-1 and TRBJ1-1 provide the parts outside the CDR3, is SAVISQKPSRDICQRGTSLTIQCQVDSQVTMMFWYRQQPGQSLTLIATANQGSEATYESGFVIDKFPISRPNLTFSTLTVSNMSPEDSSIYLCSVGPYRGTEAFFGQGTRLTVV.

The J gene is TRBJ1-4, the V gene TRBV7-2; D remains unclear. Germline V gene lookup returns CDR1 SGHTA and CDR2 FQGNSA. CDR3 length: 13 residues. Trimming took 8 bases from V and 2 from J, leaving 9 bases between them. CDR3 nucleotides: TGTGCCAGCGCTTTATCGACTAATGAAAAACTGTTTTTT. It encodes CASALSTNEKLFF.

The chain employs TRBV5-6 and TRBJ2-2; TRBD2 matches 11 bases. The germline gives CDR1 SGHDT, CDR2 YYEEEE. J lost 5 bases, V lost 4 bases, and 10 bases had no gene match. This CDR3 spans 17 amino acids. Here the CDR3 DNA reads TGTGCCAGCAGCGGGGTCCTAGCGGGAGGCGGGACCGGGGAGCTGTTTTTT. This gives the protein CASSGVLAGGGTGELFF.

The chain recombines TRBV14 with TRBJ2-7, with 7 bases fitting TRBD1. Trimming cost V 4 bases and J 0 bases; bases outside gene matches: 0. The germline CDR1 and CDR2 sequences are SGHDN and FVKESK. The CDR3 consists of 13 residues. The CDR3 DNA sequence: TGTGCCAGCAGCCGGGACAGCTCCTACGAGCAGTACTTC. Amino acid sequence: CASSRDSSYEQYF.

V gene TRBV13 combines with J gene TRBJ2-5; TRBD2 matches 16 bases. This CDR3 comprises 18 residues. CDR1 and CDR2 from the germline V gene are PRHDT and FYEKMQ (reference sequence). V trimming: 5 bases; J trimming: 5 bases; junction bases outside the gene matches: 11. CDR3 protein: CASSRDPGLAGGLETQYF. The CDR3 DNA reads as TGTGCCAGCAGCCGCGACCCGGGACTAGCGGGAGGGTTGGAGACCCAGTACTTC.

V gene TRBV11-2 combines with J gene TRBJ2-2; D is unclear. V shed 5 bases and J shed 3 bases, with 22 bases lying between them. The CDR3 sequence is 18 residues long. The germline gives CDR1 SGHAT, CDR2 FQNNGV. The CDR3 region is CASSPLETLGRDTGELFF. CDR3 DNA: TGTGCCAGCAGCCCCCTTGAGACCTTGGGTCGGGACACCGGGGAGCTGTTTTTT.

The V and J genes are TRBV5-1 and TRBJ2-7; 11 bases are a match to TRBD1. The V segment lost 4 bases and the J segment 0 bases; nucleotides outside the gene matches: 3. The CDR3 runs 15 residues. Germline CDR1 SGHRS, CDR2 YFSETQ. This chain's CDR3 is CASSGQGAPSYEQYF. CDR3 in DNA: TGCGCCAGCAGCGGACAGGGGGCCCCCTCCTACGAGCAGTACTTC.

The chain has TRBV7-8 and TRBJ2-5; perhaps D is TRBD1 or TRBD2 (5 bases each). Germline values: CDR1 SGHVS, CDR2 FQNEAQ. V was clipped by 3 bases and J by 4 bases, with 18 bases between them. CDR3 length: 16 residues. The CDR3 reads CASSFGRDRSSETQYF. The CDR3 region has the DNA TGTGCCAGCAGCTTCGGCCGGGACCGCAGTTCAGAGACCCAGTACTTC.

J is TRBJ2-5 and V is TRBV28; D is unclear. The V end was cut by 5 bases, the J end by 6 bases, with 10 bases between. This CDR3 comprises 12 residues. The germline V gene encodes CDR1 MDHEN and CDR2 SYDVKM. CDR3 amino acids: CASSLLGQTQYF. The CDR3 DNA is TGTGCCAGCAGTCTGCTAGGTCAGACCCAGTACTTC.

This sequence joins TRBV5-1 and TRBJ2-5, with D unclear. CDR3 size: 11 residues. V shed 2 bases and J shed 7 bases, with 6 bases lying between them. CDR1 is SGHRS and CDR2 is YFSETQ in the germline V gene. This chain's CDR3 is CASSFFGTQYF. Written as DNA, the CDR3 is TGCGCCAGCAGCTTCTTTGGGACCCAGTACTTC.

The V and J genes are TRBV11-2 and TRBJ2-3; the D gene is possibly TRBD2 (5 bases). This CDR3 is built from 18 residues. Germline-derived CDR1 and CDR2 are SGHAT and FQNNGV. Trimming left V 1 base short and J 0 bases short, with 17 bases between. The CDR3 loop reads CASSLARLSSTSTDTQYF. CDR3 nucleotides: TGTGCCAGCAGCTTAGCCCGACTTTCTAGCACTAGCACAGATACGCAGTATTTT.

This chain links TRBV9 with TRBJ2-3; possibly TRBD1 for D (6 bases). The V and J ends lost 0 bases and 1 base respectively, with 9 bases between them. CDR3 length: 15 residues. Germline CDR1 SGDLS, CDR2 YYNGEE. This chain's CDR3 is CASSVGPGGTDTQYF. The CDR3 DNA reads as TGTGCCAGCAGCGTAGGTCCAGGGGGCACAGATACGCAGTATTTT.

The chain couples TRBV18 to TRBJ2-7; D unresolved. Germline loops: CDR1 KGHSH, CDR2 LQKENI. The CDR3 covers 14 residues. Trimming removed 3 bases at V and 0 bases at J, with 9 bases between. The CDR3 reads CASSPAGYSYEQYF. CDR3 nucleotides: TGTGCCAGCTCACCTGCCGGCTACTCCTACGAGCAGTACTTC.

This sequence joins TRBV30 and TRBJ1-3; 7 bases agree with TRBD1. Germline trimming cut 3 bases from V and 1 base from J; bases unmatched to any gene: 3. The germline CDR1 and CDR2 sequences are GTSNPN and SVGIG (reference sequence). This CDR3 is built from 14 residues. CDR3 in amino acids: CAWRDRASGNTIYF. The CDR3 region has the DNA TGTGCCTGGAGAGACAGGGCATCTGGAAACACCATATATTTT. The full variable domain, in which reference TRBV30 and TRBJ1-3 provide the parts outside the CDR3, is SQTIHQWPATLVQPVGSPLSLECTVEGTSNPNLYWYRQAAGRGLQLLFYSVGIGQISSEVPQNLSASRPQDRQFILSSKKLLLSDSGFYLCAWRDRASGNTIYFGEGSWLTVV.

The chain uses TRBV30 and TRBJ2-3; TRBD2 matches 8 bases. This CDR3 contains 15 residues. Germline CDR1 GTSNPN, CDR2 SVGIG (reference sequence). V was pared by 0 bases and J by 5 bases, with 7 bases of the junction left unmatched. The DNA of the CDR3 is TGTGCCTGGAGTGTATCGACGGGACTAGTAGATACGCAGTATTTT. It is translated as CAWSVSTGLVDTQYF.

This clone came up a few times. This chain connects TRBV6-8 to TRBJ1-5; TRBD1 might be the D (5 bases). CDR3 size: 16 residues. The V end was cut by 5 bases, the J end by 0 bases, with 14 bases between. Germline assignment: CDR1 MNHGY and CDR2 SAAAGT. The CDR3: CASSTPGHYSNQPQHF. CDR3 coding DNA: TGTGCCAGCAGTACTCCCGGACACTATAGCAATCAGCCCCAGCATTTT.

The chain couples TRBV5-1 to TRBJ2-3, with D perhaps TRBD1 (7 bases). Trimming took off 2 bases at V and 4 bases at J, with 11 bases between the two ends. The germline V gene has CDR1 SGHRS and CDR2 YFSETQ. The CDR3 contains 14 residues. Written as DNA, the CDR3 is TGCGCCAGCAGCTTTGGAGGGGGCGCAGATACGCAGTATTTT. This translates into CASSFGGGADTQYF.

This clone appeared once. The sample carries other DNA sequences with the same CDR3. The J gene is TRBJ2-6, the V gene TRBV5-1; D remains unclear. The germline CDR1 and CDR2 sequences are SGHRS and YFSETQ. The V end lost 0 bases, the J end lost 0 bases, and 4 bases lay between the germline ends. The length of the CDR3 is 15 residues. This CDR3 reads CASSLDVSGANVLTF. The CDR3 DNA reads as TGCGCCAGCAGCTTGGATGTCTCTGGGGCCAACGTCCTGACTTTC.

The chain employs TRBV10-3 and TRBJ2-2; either TRBD1 or TRBD2 may fit D (5 bases each). V gave up 2 bases and J gave up 1 base, with 17 bases separating them. Germline CDR1 is ENHRY and CDR2 is SYGVKD. CDR3 size: 18 residues. The CDR3: CAISETWGIGQNTGELFF. CDR3 nucleotide sequence: TGTGCCATCAGTGAGACCTGGGGGATAGGACAGAACACCGGGGAGCTGTTTTTT.